The 3 T cell receptor beta chains presented below share a single source sample, sequenced in a study of monozygotic twins with inflammatory bowel disease. TCRdb re-called the 5' RACE reads and gives one entry per CDR3 protein, without DNA. The sample has about 160,000 distinct CDR3 sequences, and its top ten clones hold 2.4%. The sequenced sample was blood. The receptors derive from a human donor with ulcerative colitis or Crohn's disease, or a healthy co-twin of an affected twin (not recorded which).

The rearrangement uses TRBV29-1 and TRBJ2-7; TCRdb's D gene call, TRBD2, goes unchecked for lack of DNA. The CDR3 runs 16 residues. The germline CDR1 and CDR2 sequences are SQVTM and ANQGSEA. The CDR3: CSVGASGSPSSYEQYF.

The rearrangement uses TRBV7-8 and TRBJ1-2. The CDR3 consists of 14 residues. Germline V gene sequence: CDR1 SGHVS, CDR2 FQNEAQ. CDR3 sequence: CASSSSGANYGYTF.

The chain couples TRBV11-2 to TRBJ1-1; lacking DNA, the TRBD1 call made by TCRdb goes unchecked. The CDR3 consists of 19 residues. Germline CDR1 SGHAT, CDR2 FQNNGV. The CDR3 sequence: CASSPRRRGGILMNTEAFF.